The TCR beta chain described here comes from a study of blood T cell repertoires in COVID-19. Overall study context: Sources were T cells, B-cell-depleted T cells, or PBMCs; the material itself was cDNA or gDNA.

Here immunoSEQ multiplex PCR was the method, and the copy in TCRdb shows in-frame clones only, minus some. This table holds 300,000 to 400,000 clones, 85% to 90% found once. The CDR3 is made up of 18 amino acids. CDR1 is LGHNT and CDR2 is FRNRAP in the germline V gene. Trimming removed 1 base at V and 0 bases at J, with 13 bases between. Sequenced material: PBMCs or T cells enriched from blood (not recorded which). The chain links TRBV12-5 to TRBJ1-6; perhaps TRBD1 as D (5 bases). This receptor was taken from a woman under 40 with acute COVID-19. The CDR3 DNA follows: TGTGCTAGTGGTTTGGCCCAGACAGCGAGCTCCTATAATTCACCCCTCCACTTT. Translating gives CASGLAQTASSYNSPLHF.